This T cell receptor beta chain was found in a study of cytomegalovirus exposure and HLA in healthy donors. Primers for the PCR totalled 60 Vbeta and 13 Jbeta. In the original workflow: Later work found 80 million to 85 million unique TCR beta chains, with about 10 million shared. Profiling relied on immunoSEQ multiplex PCR, and the TCRdb table lists in-frame clones only, not all of them. The V and J calls and the clone size are those of that table, but D and trimming were determined from the DNA. The repertoire holds about 67,000 clones, with around 80% as singletons. The V gene end was trimmed by 6 bases and the J gene end by 4 bases; junction bases not matched to a gene: 11. Germline assignment: CDR1 MNHEY and CDR2 SVGAGI. The CDR3 sequence is 15 residues long.

Sequencing input: PBMCs. The clonotype originates from a woman in her twenties or thirties in good health and CMV-seronegative. This chain joins TRBV6-5 and TRBJ1-2; 7 bases align to TRBD1. Written as DNA, the CDR3 is TGTGCCAGCAGAACCCCGGCAGGGGGGTTCTATGGCTACACCTTC. It translates to CASRTPAGGFYGYTF.